This T cell receptor beta chain was captured in a study of blood T cell repertoires in COVID-19. The repertoire was sequenced with immunoSEQ multiplex PCR; TCRdb's copy has only in-frame clones and lacks some. The sample lists around 270,000 clones; over 80% were seen once. Sequencing input: peripheral blood. The clonotype originates from a woman in her thirties or forties who had recovered from COVID-19.

The CDR3 DNA reads TGTGCCAGCAGTGACTTAACGGGTTCACCCCTCCACTTT. Its protein is CASSDLTGSPLHF. The chain has TRBV6-4 and TRBJ1-6; D not certain. Per the germline V gene, CDR1 is MRHNA and CDR2 is SNTAGT. This CDR3 comprises 13 residues. Trimming removed 1 base at V and 9 bases at J, with 7 bases between.